This TCR beta chain is drawn from a study of cytomegalovirus exposure and HLA in healthy donors. The study's findings and limits: Accurate predictions that matched the HLA-A and HLA-B alleles of most subjects were reportedly made from TCR beta sequences.

Vbeta (60) and Jbeta (13) primers were used in the PCR. Assay used: immunoSEQ multiplex PCR; TCRdb lists only in-frame clones, some missing. The sample consists of about 120,000 clones, around 10% of them appearing once. With 6 bases clipped from V and 7 bases from J, the junction kept 3 bases outside the gene matches. CDR1 and CDR2 from the germline V gene are SNHLY and FYNNEI. The CDR3 sequence is 12 residues long. On this clone itself: No antigen is known for it.

This sequence was found in a man aged 25-45 years in good health and CMV-seronegative. Sequencing input: PBMCs. The J gene is TRBJ2-1, the V gene TRBV2, with 7 bases identical to TRBD1. DNA for the CDR3: TGTGCCAGCAGGAGACAGGGAAATGAGCAGTTCTTC. Translated: CASRRQGNEQFF.